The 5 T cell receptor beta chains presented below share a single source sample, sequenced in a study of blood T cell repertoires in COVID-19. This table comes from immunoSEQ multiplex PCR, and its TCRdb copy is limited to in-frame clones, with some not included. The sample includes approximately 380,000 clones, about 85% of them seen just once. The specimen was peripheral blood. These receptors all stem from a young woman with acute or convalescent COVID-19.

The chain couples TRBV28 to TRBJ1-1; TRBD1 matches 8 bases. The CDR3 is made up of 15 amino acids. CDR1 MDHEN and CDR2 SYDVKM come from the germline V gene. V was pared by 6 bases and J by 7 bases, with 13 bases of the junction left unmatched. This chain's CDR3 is CASRISSGTGFEAFF. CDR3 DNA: TGTGCCAGCAGGATTTCCTCCGGGACAGGATTTGAAGCTTTCTTT.

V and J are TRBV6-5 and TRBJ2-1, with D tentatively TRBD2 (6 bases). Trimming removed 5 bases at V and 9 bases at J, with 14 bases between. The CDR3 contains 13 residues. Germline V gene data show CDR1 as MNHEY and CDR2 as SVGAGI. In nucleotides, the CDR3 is TGTGCCAGCAGTAACTGGCGGGAAGGTGAGCAGTTCTTC. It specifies CASSNWREGEQFF.

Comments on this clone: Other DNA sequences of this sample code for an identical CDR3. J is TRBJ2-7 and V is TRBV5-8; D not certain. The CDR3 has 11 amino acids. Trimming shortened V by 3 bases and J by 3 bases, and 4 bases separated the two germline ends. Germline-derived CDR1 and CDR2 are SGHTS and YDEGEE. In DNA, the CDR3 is TGTGCCAGCAGCTATCGCTACGAGCAGTACTTC. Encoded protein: CASSYRYEQYF.

The DNA for the CDR3 is TGTGCCACCTCGACAGGGGTGGATGAAAAACTGTTTTTT. Its protein is CATSTGVDEKLFF. The chain links TRBV7-9 to TRBJ1-4; TRBD1 aligns across 8 bases. The CDR3 covers 13 residues. Germline V gene lookup returns CDR1 SEHNR and CDR2 FQNEAQ (reference sequence). V dropped 10 bases and J dropped 6; count of bases not matched to a gene: 7.

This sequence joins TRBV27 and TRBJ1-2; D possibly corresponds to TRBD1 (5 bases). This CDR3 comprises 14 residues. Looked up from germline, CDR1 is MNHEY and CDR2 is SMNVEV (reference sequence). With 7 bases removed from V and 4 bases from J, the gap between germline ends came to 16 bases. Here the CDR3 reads CASKGTGSVYGYTF. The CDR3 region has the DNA TGTGCCAGCAAGGGAACAGGATCAGTCTATGGCTACACCTTC.